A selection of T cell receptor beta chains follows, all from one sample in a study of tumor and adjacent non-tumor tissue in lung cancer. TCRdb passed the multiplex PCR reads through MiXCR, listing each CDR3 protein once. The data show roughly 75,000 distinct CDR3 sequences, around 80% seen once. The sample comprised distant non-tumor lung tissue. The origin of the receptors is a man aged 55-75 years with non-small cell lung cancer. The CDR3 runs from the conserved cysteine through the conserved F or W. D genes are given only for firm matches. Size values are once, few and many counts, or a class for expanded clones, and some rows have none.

TGCAGTACTAGAGTTCAGGGGGGACATGGTGAGCAGTTCTTC	CSTRVQGGHGEQFF	TRBJ2-1	NA	NA	14	TRBV20-1
TGTGCCAGCACCTCGCCAGGGACAGTCTACGAGCAGTACTTC	CASTSPGTVYEQYF	TRBJ2-7	NA	TRBD1	14	TRBV28
TGTGCCAGCAGTCCACCCCCGGGACAGGGGCCTGAAGCTTTCTTT	CASSPPPGQGPEAFF	TRBJ1-1	once	TRBD1	15	TRBV6-5
TGCAGCGTCGCCGCCTTTGTTGAGTCCCAATACTTC	CSVAAFVESQYF	TRBJ2-5	NA	NA	12	TRBV29-1
TGCGCCAGCACAGACAGCCTCAAGCTTAACACTGAAGCTTTCTTT	CASTDSLKLNTEAFF	TRBJ1-1	many	NA	15	TRBV4-3
TGTGCCAGCAGTACCGCCCCCCTACACGGCTACACCTTC	CASSTAPLHGYTF	TRBJ1-2	NA	NA	13	TRBV6-5
TGTACCAGCAGCCAAGACAGGCACCCCACTAGCGGGTGGACATACGAGCAGTACTTC	CTSSQDRHPTSGWTYEQYF	TRBJ2-7	NA	TRBD2	19	TRBV4-2
TGTGTTTGGATTCCGACTAAGCACGGGACCGGGGAGCTGTTTTTT	CVWIPTKHGTGELFF	TRBJ2-2	NA	NA	15	TRBV30
TGTGCCAGCAGCTTGGCCCCGGGACTAGCTAAAGAGACCCAGTACTTC	CASSLAPGLAKETQYF	TRBJ2-5	many	TRBD2	16	TRBV5-5
TGCAGTGCTGAGCGCCTCGGAGACAGGGGTAATTCACTCCCCCACTTT	CSAERLGDRGNSLPHF	TRBJ1-6	NA	TRBD1	16	TRBV20-1
TGTGCCAGCAGCCTAGATTTTCCAAGCACAGATACGCAGTATTTT	CASSLDFPSTDTQYF	TRBJ2-3	NA	NA	15	TRBV4-2
TGCGCCAGCAGCCAGGATATAGCGGGAGTAGGTATCAATGTGCAGTTCTTC	CASSQDIAGVGINVQFF	TRBJ2-1	NA	TRBD2	17	TRBV4-3
TGTGCCAGCAGCGCAGGTACAGATACGAAGTGTTTT	CASSAGTDTKCF	TRBJ2-3	NA	NA	12	TRBV6-5
TGCAGTGTTAGTGCGGTCAGCTACGAGGAGTATTTC	CSVSAVSYEEYF	TRBJ2-7	NA	NA	12	TRBV20-1
TGTGCCAGCAGTTTACAAGGGGGCCGGGGGAATGAGCAGTTCTTC	CASSLQGGRGNEQFF	TRBJ2-1	NA	NA	15	TRBV28
TGTGCCAGCAGCTTAGTTCCAAAGGATAAGCCCTCTGGGGTCAACGTCCTGACTTTC	CASSLVPKDKPSGVNVLTF	TRBJ2-6	NA	NA	19	TRBV11-2
TGCGCCAGCAGCCAAGGAATCAGGACAGGGGCCGCCTGCAAGCAGTACTTC	CASSQGIRTGAACKQYF	TRBJ2-7	NA	TRBD1	17	TRBV4-3
TGTGCCAGCAGTCTGACAGGGTATTCAAACACTGAAGCTTTCTTT	CASSLTGYSNTEAFF	TRBJ1-1	many	TRBD1	15	TRBV6-5
TGCAGTGCTAGAGATCCGGATTCGGACAGTGATGCTTTCTTC	CSARDPDSDSDAFF	TRBJ1-1	once	NA	14	TRBV20-1
TGCGCCAGACCCACCATGAGAGAGACCCAGTACTTC	CARPTMRETQYF	TRBJ2-5	few	NA	12	TRBV10-1
TGTGCTAGCAGCTCATACAGGTTGAAGACTGAAGCTTTCTTT	CASSSYRLKTEAFF	TRBJ1-1	NA	NA	14	TRBV11-3
TGTGCCAGCAGCAGTGTGGGACAGGCCTTCGAATCCTACGAGCAGTACTTC	CASSSVGQAFESYEQYF	TRBJ2-7	NA	TRBD1	17	TRBV11-2
TGCGCCAGTAGCGAAAACTCCGGGACACCGAACACCGGGGAGCTGTTTTTT	CASSENSGTPNTGELFF	TRBJ2-2	NA	NA	17	TRBV5-1
TGCAGTGCCCTCGGACAAGCCTCCTACAATGAGCAGTTCTTC	CSALGQASYNEQFF	TRBJ2-1	NA	NA	14	TRBV20-1
TGTACCAGTAGTTTAACGGGGGCCAGCTCTGGGGCCAACGTCCTGACTTTC	CTSSLTGASSGANVLTF	TRBJ2-6	few	NA	17	TRBV6-5
TGTAACAGCAGCTTAGCATACAGGGCGAGGGGCATTTACGAGCAGTACTTC	CNSSLAYRARGIYEQYF	TRBJ2-7	NA	NA	17	TRBV11-2
TGCAGCGTTGAAGATCGGGAGGGATACGAGCAGTACTTC	CSVEDREGYEQYF	TRBJ2-7	many	TRBD2	13	TRBV29-1
TGTGCCAGCAGCCTAGCGGGAGCCAGCCCTGGGGCCTACGTTCTGACTTTC	CASSLAGASPGAYVLTF	TRBJ2-6	NA	TRBD2	17	TRBV6-5
TGTGCCAGCAATCCAACTAGTGGGGGATCCACTGGGGCCAACGTCCTGACTTTC	CASNPTSGGSTGANVLTF	TRBJ2-6	NA	NA	18	TRBV11-2
TGTGCCAGCAGTTTAGGACTCTCCGGGGCCAAAAACATTCAGTACTTC	CASSLGLSGAKNIQYF	TRBJ2-4	many	NA	16	TRBV12-3/TRBV12-4
TGTGCCAGCATCTTAACTCCGAATCTGTATGGTCGGAGCACTGAAGTTTTCTTT	CASILTPNLYGRSTEVFF	TRBJ1-1	NA	NA	18	TRBV11-3
TGTGGCAGCAGTGACAGCGGGCAGGAGACCCAGTACTTC	CGSSDSGQETQYF	TRBJ2-5	NA	NA	13	TRBV12-3/TRBV12-4
TGTATTGCTAGAGAACACAGGGGGCTGGGTCAGCCCCAGCATTTT	CIAREHRGLGQPQHF	TRBJ1-5	NA	TRBD1	15	TRBV20-1
TGTGCCAACAGGTCGGGTTCGAGCTCCTACGAGCAGTACTTC	CANRSGSSSYEQYF	TRBJ2-7	NA	NA	14	TRBV27
TGTGCCATCGGCAATGGGAGAGTGACTCGCTACGAGCAGTACTTC	CAIGNGRVTRYEQYF	TRBJ2-7	NA	NA	15	TRBV6-5
TGCGCCAGCAGCGCGCTACTAGCGGGAGGGTCAGATACGCAGTATTTT	CASSALLAGGSDTQYF	TRBJ2-3	once	TRBD2	16	TRBV5-1
TGCGCCAGCAGGCTGGCAGGGGGCTGGGAGACCCAGTACTTC	CASRLAGGWETQYF	TRBJ2-5	NA	TRBD1	14	TRBV11-3
TGCGACGGCAGCGACCGGACGCGTGGCTCTGGAAACACCATGTATTTT	CDGSDRTRGSGNTMYF	TRBJ1-3	NA	NA	16	TRBV4-3
TGTGCCAGCAGCTCCGACTTTCGCAGGGAACTGTTTTTT	CASSSDFRRELFF	TRBJ2-2	NA	NA	13	TRBV11-1
TGCAGTGCTAGAGATCAGCGGACCGGCACAGATACGCAGTATTTT	CSARDQRTGTDTQYF	TRBJ2-3	many	NA	15	TRBV20-1
TGCGTCAGCAGTCAAGGCCGGGGACCTAACTATTACTACACCTTC	CVSSQGRGPNYYYTF	TRBJ1-2	NA	NA	15	TRBV4-1
TGTGACAGCAGGAGATGGGGTGGTAGGGCCAACGAGCCGTACTTC	CDSRRWGGRANEPYF	TRBJ2-5	NA	NA	15	TRBV11-3
TGTGCCAGCAGTTTGCCCAATTCACCCCTCCACTTT	CASSLPNSPLHF	TRBJ1-6	many	NA	12	TRBV6-2/TRBV6-3
TGCGCCAGCAGTGGGACTAGCGTCTACGAGCAGAACTTC	CASSGTSVYEQNF	TRBJ2-7	NA	TRBD2	13	TRBV10-2
TGTGCCAACAGCTCCCGGGAAGCGGGAGGATACAGAGCCGGGGTGCTGTTTTTT	CANSSREAGGYRAGVLFF	TRBJ2-2	NA	TRBD2	18	TRBV11-3
TGTGCCAGCAGTTTTTCGACCAGTGGGAGTGAGCAGTTCTTC	CASSFSTSGSEQFF	TRBJ2-1	NA	NA	14	TRBV6-6
TGCGCCAGCGGCCGAAGCGACAGCGCAACTAATGAAAAACTGTTTTTT	CASGRSDSATNEKLFF	TRBJ1-4	once	NA	16	TRBV5-1
TGTGCCAGTAGCTTAGCGACCTGGGAGACCCAGTACTTC	CASSLATWETQYF	TRBJ2-5	few	NA	13	TRBV11-1
TGTGCCAGTAGTTACAGTGGACAGGCTAGTCAGCCCCAGAATTTT	CASSYSGQASQPQNF	TRBJ1-5	NA	TRBD1	15	TRBV6-5
NA	CASRRQVGFGNEQIF	TRBJ2-1	NA	NA	15	TRBV6-2/TRBV6-3
TGTGCCAGCAGCTTAGGAGGTGGGACTATCACGCATACGCAGTATTTT	CASSLGGGTITHTQYF	TRBJ2-3	NA	TRBD2	16	TRBV11-2
TGTGCCAGCAGTGAGAGGGAAGAAAGGTACGAGCAGTACTTC	CASSEREERYEQYF	TRBJ2-7	NA	NA	14	TRBV2
TGTGCCAACAGTGAAGCGGGGGGCGGAACCGGGGAGCCGTTTTTT	CANSEAGGGTGEPFF	TRBJ2-2	NA	TRBD2	15	TRBV6-1
TGTGCCAGCAGCTCCGGGGGAGCAGGAGGATACAGGGCCGGGGAGCTGTTTTTT	CASSSGGAGGYRAGELFF	TRBJ2-2	NA	NA	18	TRBV11-3
TGTGCCATCAGGAGCGAGGTATTTGGCAATGAGCAGTTCTTC	CAIRSEVFGNEQFF	TRBJ2-1	few	NA	14	TRBV10-3
TGCAGCGTTGATGGCCCGAACACTGAAGCTTTCTTT	CSVDGPNTEAFF	TRBJ1-1	NA	NA	12	TRBV29-1
TGTGCAAGCAGCTTAGATCCCCTAGAAGTCGGGGGCCGCTCAGATACACAGTATTTT	CASSLDPLEVGGRSDTQYF	TRBJ2-3	NA	NA	19	TRBV11-3
TGTGCCAGCAGTTTTGGGTCGAACACTGAAGCTTTCTTT	CASSFGSNTEAFF	TRBJ1-1	many	NA	13	TRBV12-3/TRBV12-4
TGTGCCAGCAGTCCCCCCCAAGAGACCCAGTACTTC	CASSPPQETQYF	TRBJ2-5	NA	NA	12	TRBV12-3/TRBV12-4